This T cell receptor (beta chain) was documented in a study of blood T cell repertoires in COVID-19. The protocol was immunoSEQ multiplex PCR, while the TCRdb copy is restricted to in-frame clones and leaves out a portion. The table has about 350,000 clones, roughly 89% seen once; the top ten hold less than 3.5%. The TCR was taken from a woman aged 18-35 years who had recovered from COVID-19. Sequenced material: peripheral blood.

The CDR3 nucleotides read TGTGCCAGCAGCGCCCGAAGGACGGGAAATTCACCCCTCCACTTT. Translated, it gives CASSARRTGNSPLHF. J is TRBJ1-6 and V is TRBV9; the D is unclear. This CDR3 has 15 amino acids. Trimming took off 3 bases at V and 7 bases at J, with 14 bases between the two ends. Germline lookup yields CDR1 SGDLS and CDR2 YYNGEE.